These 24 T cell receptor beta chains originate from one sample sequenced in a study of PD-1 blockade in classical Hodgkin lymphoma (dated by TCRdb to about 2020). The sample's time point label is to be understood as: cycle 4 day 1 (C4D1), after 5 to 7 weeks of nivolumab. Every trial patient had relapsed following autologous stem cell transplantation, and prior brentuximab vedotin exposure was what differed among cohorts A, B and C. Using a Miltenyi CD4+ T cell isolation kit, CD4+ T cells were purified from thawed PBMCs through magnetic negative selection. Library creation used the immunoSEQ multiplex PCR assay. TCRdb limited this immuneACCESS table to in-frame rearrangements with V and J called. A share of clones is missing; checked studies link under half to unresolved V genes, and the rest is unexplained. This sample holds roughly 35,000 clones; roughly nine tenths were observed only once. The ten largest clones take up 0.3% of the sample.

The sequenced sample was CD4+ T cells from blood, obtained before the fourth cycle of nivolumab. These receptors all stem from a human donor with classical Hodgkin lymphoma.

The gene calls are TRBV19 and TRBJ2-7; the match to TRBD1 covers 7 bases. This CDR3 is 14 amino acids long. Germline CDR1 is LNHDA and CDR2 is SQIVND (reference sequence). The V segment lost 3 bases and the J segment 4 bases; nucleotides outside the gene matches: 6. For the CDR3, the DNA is TGTGCCAGTAGTATTGGGGGACAGTCTTACGAGCAGTACTTC. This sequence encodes CASSIGGQSYEQYF.

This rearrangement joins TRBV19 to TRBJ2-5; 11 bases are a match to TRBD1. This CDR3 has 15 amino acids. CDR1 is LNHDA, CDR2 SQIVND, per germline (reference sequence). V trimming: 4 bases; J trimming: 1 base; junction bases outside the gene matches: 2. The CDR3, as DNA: TGTGCCAGTAGTAGTGGGACAGGGGGCCAAGAGACCCAGTACTTC. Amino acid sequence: CASSSGTGGQETQYF.

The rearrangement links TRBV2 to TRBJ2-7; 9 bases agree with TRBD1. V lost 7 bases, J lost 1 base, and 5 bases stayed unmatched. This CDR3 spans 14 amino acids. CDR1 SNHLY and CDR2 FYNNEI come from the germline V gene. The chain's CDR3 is CASNRQGGSYEQYF. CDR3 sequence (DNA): TGTGCCAGCAATCGACAGGGGGGATCCTACGAGCAGTACTTC.

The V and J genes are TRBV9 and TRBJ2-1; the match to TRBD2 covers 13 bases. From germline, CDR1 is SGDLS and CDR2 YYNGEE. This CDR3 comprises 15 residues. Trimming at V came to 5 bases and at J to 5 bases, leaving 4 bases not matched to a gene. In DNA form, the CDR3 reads TGTGCCAGCAGTAGACTAGCGGGAGGAGACAATGAGCAGTTCTTC. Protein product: CASSRLAGGDNEQFF.

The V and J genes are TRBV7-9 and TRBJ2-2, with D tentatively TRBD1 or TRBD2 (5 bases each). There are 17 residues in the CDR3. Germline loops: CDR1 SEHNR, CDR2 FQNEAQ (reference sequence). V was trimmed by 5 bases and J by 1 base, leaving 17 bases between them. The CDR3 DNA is TGTGCCAGCAGCATTCAGGGAGACCCCCGGAACACCGGGGAGCTGTTTTTT. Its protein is CASSIQGDPRNTGELFF.

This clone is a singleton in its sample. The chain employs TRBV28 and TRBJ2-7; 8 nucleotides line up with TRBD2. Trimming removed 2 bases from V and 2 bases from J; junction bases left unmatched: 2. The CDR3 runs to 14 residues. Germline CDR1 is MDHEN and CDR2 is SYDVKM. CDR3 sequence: CASSLAGGPYEQYF. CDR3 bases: TGTGCCAGCAGTTTAGCGGGAGGCCCCTACGAGCAGTACTTC.

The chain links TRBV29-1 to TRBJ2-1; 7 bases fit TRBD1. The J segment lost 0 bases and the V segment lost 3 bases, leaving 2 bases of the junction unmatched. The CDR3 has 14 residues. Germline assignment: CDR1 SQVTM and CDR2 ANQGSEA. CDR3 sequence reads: CSVDHRGSYNEQFF. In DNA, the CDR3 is TGCAGCGTTGATCACAGGGGCTCCTACAATGAGCAGTTCTTC.

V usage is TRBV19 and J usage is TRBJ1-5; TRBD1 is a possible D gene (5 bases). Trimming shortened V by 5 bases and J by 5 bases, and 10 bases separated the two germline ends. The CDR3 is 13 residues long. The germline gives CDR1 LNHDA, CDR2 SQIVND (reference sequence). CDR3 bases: TGTGCCAGTAGTTCTCAGGGAGATCAGCCCCAGCATTTT. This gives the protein CASSSQGDQPQHF.

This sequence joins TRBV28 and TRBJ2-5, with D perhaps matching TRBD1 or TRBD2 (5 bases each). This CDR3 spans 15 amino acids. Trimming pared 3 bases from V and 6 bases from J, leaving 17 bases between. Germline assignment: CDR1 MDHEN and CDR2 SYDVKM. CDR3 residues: CASSLFQGVGQTQYF. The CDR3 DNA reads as TGTGCCAGCAGTTTGTTCCAGGGTGTGGGACAGACCCAGTACTTC.

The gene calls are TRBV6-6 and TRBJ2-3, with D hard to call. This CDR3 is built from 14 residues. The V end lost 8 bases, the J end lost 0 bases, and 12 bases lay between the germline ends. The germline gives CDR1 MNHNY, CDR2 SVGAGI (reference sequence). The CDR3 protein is CASGVSSSTDTQYF. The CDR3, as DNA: TGTGCCAGCGGGGTGAGCTCTAGCACAGATACGCAGTATTTT.

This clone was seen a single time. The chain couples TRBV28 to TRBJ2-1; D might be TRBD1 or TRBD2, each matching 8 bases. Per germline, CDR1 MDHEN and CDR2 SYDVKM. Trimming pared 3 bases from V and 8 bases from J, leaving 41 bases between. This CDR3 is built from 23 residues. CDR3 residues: CASSFTTGQGFQPGLAFQYEQFF. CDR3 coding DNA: TGTGCCAGCAGTTTTACGACTGGACAGGGTTTTCAACCTGGACTAGCTTTCCAATATGAGCAGTTCTTC.

CDR3 nucleotides: TGTGCCAGCAGCCGTAGACTAGCGGGGCTCAGTACGTCCTACAATGAGCAGTTCTTC. Its translation: CASSRRLAGLSTSYNEQFF. The V gene is TRBV27, the J gene TRBJ2-1, with TRBD2 identical over 11 bases. V lost 6 bases to trimming and J lost 1 base; unmatched junction nucleotides: 14. The CDR3 is 19 residues long. Germline assignment: CDR1 MNHEY and CDR2 SMNVEV (reference sequence).

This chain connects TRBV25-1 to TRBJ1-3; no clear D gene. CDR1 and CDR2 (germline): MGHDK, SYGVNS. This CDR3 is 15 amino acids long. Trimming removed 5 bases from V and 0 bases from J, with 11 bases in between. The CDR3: CASSRQMSSGNTIYF. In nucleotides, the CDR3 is TGTGCCAGCAGTCGGCAAATGAGCTCTGGAAACACCATATATTTT.

The CDR3 region has the DNA TGTGCCAGCAGCCACACGACGGGGAACACTGAAGCTTTCTTT. Its translation is CASSHTTGNTEAFF. V and J are TRBV6-1 and TRBJ1-1; D remains unclear. The CDR3 is made up of 14 amino acids. The germline gives CDR1 MNHNS, CDR2 SASEGT. V was trimmed by 6 bases and J by 1 base, leaving 12 bases between them.

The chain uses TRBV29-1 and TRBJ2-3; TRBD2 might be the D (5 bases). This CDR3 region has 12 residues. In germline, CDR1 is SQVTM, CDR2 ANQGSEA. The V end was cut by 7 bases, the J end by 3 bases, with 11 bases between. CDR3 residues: CSARTQTDTQYF. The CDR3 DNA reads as TGCAGCGCCCGGACTCAAACAGATACGCAGTATTTT.

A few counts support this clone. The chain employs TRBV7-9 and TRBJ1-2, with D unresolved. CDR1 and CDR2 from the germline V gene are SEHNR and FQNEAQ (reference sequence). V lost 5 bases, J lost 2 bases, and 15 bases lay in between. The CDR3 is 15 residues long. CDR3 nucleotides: TGTGCCAGCAGCCCCCGCGACAAACCGAACTATGGCTACACCTTC. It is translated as CASSPRDKPNYGYTF.

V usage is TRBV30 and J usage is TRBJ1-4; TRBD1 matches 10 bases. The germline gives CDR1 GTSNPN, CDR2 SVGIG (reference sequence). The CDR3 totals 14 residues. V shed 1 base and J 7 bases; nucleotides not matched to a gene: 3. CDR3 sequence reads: CAWSADRGLEKLFF. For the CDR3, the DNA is TGTGCCTGGAGTGCCGACAGGGGGCTTGAAAAACTGTTTTTT.

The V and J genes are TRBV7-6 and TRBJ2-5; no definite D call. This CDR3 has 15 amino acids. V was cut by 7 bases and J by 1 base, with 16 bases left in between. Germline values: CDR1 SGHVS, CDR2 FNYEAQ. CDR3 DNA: TGTGCCAGCATTCTTAGAAGATGGGGCCAAGAGACCCAGTACTTC. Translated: CASILRRWGQETQYF.

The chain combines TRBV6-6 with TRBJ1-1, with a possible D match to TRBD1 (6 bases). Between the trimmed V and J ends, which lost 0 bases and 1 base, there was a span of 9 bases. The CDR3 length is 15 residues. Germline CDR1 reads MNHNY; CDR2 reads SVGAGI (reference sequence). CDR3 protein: CASSYSGTQNTEAFF. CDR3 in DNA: TGTGCCAGCAGTTACTCAGGGACACAGAACACTGAAGCTTTCTTT.

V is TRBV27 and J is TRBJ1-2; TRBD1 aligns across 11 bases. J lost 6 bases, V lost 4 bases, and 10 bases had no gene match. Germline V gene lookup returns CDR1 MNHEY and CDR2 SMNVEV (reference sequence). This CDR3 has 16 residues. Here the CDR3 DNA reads TGTGCCAGCAGTTCCTACTACAGGACAGGGGGCGATGGCTACACCTTC. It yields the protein CASSSYYRTGGDGYTF.

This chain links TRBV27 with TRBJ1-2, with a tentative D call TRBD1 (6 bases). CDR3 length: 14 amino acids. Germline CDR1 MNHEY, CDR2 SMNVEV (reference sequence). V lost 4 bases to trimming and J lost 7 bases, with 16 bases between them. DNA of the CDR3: TGTGCCAGCAGTTGGTCCGGGACAAGCTCTGGCTACACCTTC. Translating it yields CASSWSGTSSGYTF.

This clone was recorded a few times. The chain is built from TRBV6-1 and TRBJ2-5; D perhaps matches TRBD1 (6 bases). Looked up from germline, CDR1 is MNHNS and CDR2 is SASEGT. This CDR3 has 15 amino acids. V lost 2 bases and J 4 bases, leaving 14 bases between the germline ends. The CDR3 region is CASSEQTGEGETQYF. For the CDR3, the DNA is TGTGCCAGCAGTGAACAGACAGGAGAAGGAGAGACCCAGTACTTC.

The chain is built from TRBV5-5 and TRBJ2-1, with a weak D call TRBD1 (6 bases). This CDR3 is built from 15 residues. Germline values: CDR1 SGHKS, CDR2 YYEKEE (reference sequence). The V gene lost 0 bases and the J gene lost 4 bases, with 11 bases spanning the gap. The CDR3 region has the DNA TGTGCCAGCAGCTTGGATCTAGGGGGATACAATGAGCAGTTCTTC. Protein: CASSLDLGGYNEQFF.

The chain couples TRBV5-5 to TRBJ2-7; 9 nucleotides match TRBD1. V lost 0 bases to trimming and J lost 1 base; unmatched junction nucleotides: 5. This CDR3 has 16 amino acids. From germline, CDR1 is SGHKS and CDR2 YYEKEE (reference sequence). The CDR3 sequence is CASSLGAGTGSYEQYF. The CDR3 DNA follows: TGTGCCAGCAGCTTGGGGGCCGGGACAGGGTCCTACGAGCAGTACTTC.